A single sample gave rise to the 18 T cell receptor beta chains below, sequenced in a study of OX40 agonist ivuxolimab in advanced cancers. The table came from immunoSEQ multiplex PCR; TCRdb's copy has only in-frame clones and leaves some out. The repertoire holds more than 50,000 clones, around 79% seen once, with roughly 1.2% in the top ten. Sequencing used CD4+ or CD8+ T cells sorted from blood, obtained in a trial of the OX40 agonist ivuxolimab. These receptors all stem from an adult with an advanced solid tumor such as melanoma, head and neck, liver or kidney cancer.

This clone was observed a handful of times. The chain has TRBV5-1 and TRBJ1-1, with 7 bases aligning to TRBD1. With 7 bases clipped from V and 3 bases from J, the junction kept 6 bases outside the gene matches. Germline CDR1 SGHRS, CDR2 YFSETQ. The CDR3 loop spans 13 amino acids. This chain's CDR3 is CASSTTGDTEAFF. The CDR3 DNA reads as TGCGCCAGCTCAACTACAGGGGACACTGAAGCTTTCTTT.

The chain employs TRBV27 and TRBJ2-3; 10 nucleotides match TRBD1. The V gene end was trimmed by 4 bases and the J gene end by 6 bases; junction bases not matched to a gene: 4. The CDR3 spans 14 residues. Germline CDR1 and CDR2: MNHEY and SMNVEV (reference sequence). CDR3 amino acids: CASSSWTGGDTQYF. CDR3 sequence (DNA): TGTGCCAGCAGTTCTTGGACAGGGGGGGATACGCAGTATTTT.

The chain joins TRBV4-1 to TRBJ2-5, with a tentative D call TRBD1 (5 bases). The V end was cut by 7 bases, the J end by 3 bases, with 18 bases between. CDR1 and CDR2 from the germline V gene are MGHRA and YSYEKL. The CDR3 is made up of 15 amino acids. The CDR3 nucleotides read TGCGCCAGCACCTTAGGGGTGGCCCCCGAAGAGACCCAGTACTTC. This encodes CASTLGVAPEETQYF.

The chain couples TRBV7-8 to TRBJ2-2; tentatively, D is TRBD1 (5 bases). Germline V gene data show CDR1 as SGHVS and CDR2 as FQNEAQ. This CDR3 is 13 amino acids long. The V gene lost 8 bases and the J gene lost 5 bases, with 12 bases spanning the gap. The CDR3 loop is CASASRTTGELFF. As DNA, the CDR3 is TGTGCCAGCGCTTCAAGGACAACCGGGGAGCTGTTTTTT.

The chain recombines TRBV11-2 with TRBJ1-4; D unresolved. This CDR3 comprises 11 residues. The V and J ends lost 6 bases and 7 bases respectively, with 6 bases between them. Germline CDR1 is SGHAT and CDR2 is FQNNGV. The CDR3 sequence is CASSQSEKLFF. CDR3 bases: TGTGCCAGCAGTCAAAGTGAAAAACTGTTTTTT.

The rearrangement links TRBV11-2 to TRBJ1-3; D ambiguous. This CDR3 spans 13 amino acids. The V gene's germline CDR1 is SGHAT and CDR2 FQNNGV. V was shortened by 2 bases and J by 0 bases, with 2 bases between the two germline ends. The DNA for the CDR3 is TGTGCCAGCAGCTTAAACTCTGGAAACACCATATATTTT. This sequence encodes CASSLNSGNTIYF.

The DNA of the CDR3 is TGTGCCAGTAGTATAGACATACCAAACACCGGGGAGCTGTTTTTT. Residues: CASSIDIPNTGELFF. The chain has TRBV19 and TRBJ2-2; D is unclear. The CDR3 extends over 15 amino acids. V was trimmed by 0 bases and J by 2 bases, leaving 7 bases between them. Germline lookup yields CDR1 LNHDA and CDR2 SQIVND (reference sequence).

This clone turned up a few times. The junction does not match germline at one end; this may be a read error. V usage is TRBV7-7 and J usage is TRBJ1-1, with D unresolved. CDR1 is SSHAT and CDR2 is FNYEAQ in the germline V gene (reference sequence). The CDR3 runs 13 residues. CDR3 residues: CASSGSLNTEAFF. The DNA of the CDR3 is TGTGCTAGCAGCGGATCTCTGAACACTGAAGCTTTCTTT.

This chain uses TRBV7-2 with TRBJ1-3, with D perhaps matching TRBD1 (5 bases). The V gene lost 5 bases and the J gene lost 0 bases, with 8 bases spanning the gap. Germline values: CDR1 SGHTA, CDR2 FQGNSA. This CDR3 comprises 14 residues. CDR3 region: CASSLQVSGNTIYF. CDR3 bases: TGTGCCAGCAGCCTACAGGTCTCTGGAAACACCATATATTTT.

V and J are TRBV19 and TRBJ2-5, with TRBD1 identical over 7 bases. With V trimmed by 3 bases and J by 3 bases, 10 bases remained unmatched. The CDR3 loop spans 16 amino acids. Per germline, CDR1 LNHDA and CDR2 SQIVND (reference sequence). CDR3 sequence: CASSIHDRAGKETQYF. CDR3 bases: TGTGCCAGTAGTATTCACGACAGGGCTGGAAAAGAGACCCAGTACTTC.

There are a few counts of this clone. This sequence joins TRBV6-5 and TRBJ2-5, with 7 bases that match TRBD2. Germline trimming cut 5 bases from V and 5 bases from J; bases unmatched to any gene: 11. The CDR3 sequence is 15 residues long. From germline, CDR1 is MNHEY and CDR2 SVGAGI. The CDR3 bases are TGTGCCAGCAGTCTCTCGGGGGGTCCCGAGGAGACCCAGTACTTC. Amino acid sequence: CASSLSGGPEETQYF.

CDR3 in amino acids: CASSVGGGTGVSGANVLTF. Here the CDR3 DNA reads TGTGCCAGCAGCGTCGGAGGAGGAACAGGAGTAAGTGGGGCCAACGTCCTGACTTTC. This rearrangement joins TRBV7-8 to TRBJ2-6; D may match TRBD1 or TRBD2 (5 bases each). V lost 5 bases and J lost 3, with 23 bases in between. The CDR3 totals 19 residues. Germline CDR1 reads SGHVS; CDR2 reads FQNEAQ.

V gene TRBV18 combines with J gene TRBJ2-1; D not resolved. The CDR3 runs to 16 residues. Germline V gives CDR1 KGHSH, CDR2 LQKENI. Trimming left V 0 bases short and J 0 bases short, with 9 bases between. CDR3 loop: CASSPPAEFSYNEQFF. The CDR3 DNA reads TGTGCCAGCTCACCACCGGCAGAATTCTCCTACAATGAGCAGTTCTTC.

CDR3 DNA sequence: TGCGCCAGCAGCTTGTCTGTAGGGGGGCGGTACAATGAGCAGTTCTTC. This translates into CASSLSVGGRYNEQFF. The V call is TRBV5-1, the J call TRBJ2-1; either TRBD1 or TRBD2 may supply D (6 bases each). Between the trimmed V and J ends, which lost 1 base and 4 bases, there was a span of 15 bases. The CDR3 has 16 amino acids. CDR1 and CDR2 from the germline V gene are SGHRS and YFSETQ.

This chain uses TRBV11-2 with TRBJ2-5, with a possible D match to TRBD2 (6 bases). Germline V gene lookup returns CDR1 SGHAT and CDR2 FQNNGV. The germline V and J ends were trimmed by 5 bases and 5 bases, with 21 bases remaining between them. The CDR3 runs to 16 residues. The CDR3 here is CASSTRPLTSGETQYF. The DNA of the CDR3 is TGTGCCAGCAGCACCCGTCCTTTGACTAGTGGTGAGACCCAGTACTTC.

This rearrangement joins TRBV5-1 to TRBJ1-2; D unresolved. V gave up 0 bases and J gave up 5 bases, with 8 bases separating them. This CDR3 contains 13 residues. Germline CDR1 SGHRS, CDR2 YFSETQ. The CDR3: CASSLVAGYGYTF. CDR3 bases: TGCGCCAGCAGCTTGGTGGCGGGGTATGGCTACACCTTC.

This sequence joins TRBV6-5 and TRBJ2-5, with 7 bases lining up with TRBD2. The trim removed 7 bases at V and 4 bases at J, leaving 12 bases unmatched. The CDR3 is 15 amino acids. CDR1 and CDR2 (germline): MNHEY, SVGAGI. The CDR3 reads CASKSRGDSGETQYF. The CDR3 DNA reads as TGTGCCAGCAAAAGCCGGGGGGACTCGGGAGAGACCCAGTACTTC.

This sequence joins TRBV4-1 and TRBJ1-3; TRBD1 might be the D (5 bases). Between the trimmed V and J ends, which lost 6 bases and 2 bases, there was a span of 14 bases. This CDR3 region has 15 residues. The germline V gene encodes CDR1 MGHRA and CDR2 YSYEKL. CDR3 nucleotide sequence: TGCGCCAGCAGGCTGGACGGGGCAGCTGGAAACACCATATATTTT. Its translation is CASRLDGAAGNTIYF.